The 20 T cell receptor beta chains below were found in one sample sequenced in a study of blood T cell repertoires in COVID-19. The data were produced by immunoSEQ multiplex PCR, yet TCRdb's version contains in-frame clones alone and is incomplete. The sample lists over 250,000 clones; roughly 77% were seen once. The sequenced material came from peripheral blood. Receptors originate from a woman aged 80 or over with acute or convalescent COVID-19.

The chain recombines TRBV6-5 with TRBJ1-4; 7 bases align to TRBD1. The V gene end was trimmed by 5 bases and the J gene end by 6 bases; junction bases not matched to a gene: 9. The CDR3 consists of 15 residues. Germline CDR1 MNHEY, CDR2 SVGAGI. The CDR3 region has the DNA TGTGCCAGCAGTCTTATACGGGACAGCCATGAAAAACTGTTTTTT. Residues: CASSLIRDSHEKLFF.

The chain recombines TRBV29-1 with TRBJ1-4, with D unclear. V was shortened by 7 bases and J by 8 bases, with 14 bases between the two germline ends. The V gene's germline CDR1 is SQVTM and CDR2 ANQGSEA. The CDR3 runs to 12 residues. The CDR3 sequence is CSAGVILEKLFF. As DNA, the CDR3 is TGCAGCGCCGGGGTTATTCTCGAAAAACTGTTTTTT. The variable domain in full, completed from reference TRBV29-1 and TRBJ1-4, reads SAVISQKPSRDICQRGTSLTIQCQVDSQVTMMFWYRQQPGQSLTLIATANQGSEATYESGFVIDKFPISRPNLTFSTLTVSNMSPEDSSIYLCSAGVILEKLFFGSGTQLSVL.

The gene calls are TRBV6-2 or TRBV6-3 and TRBJ2-3; 8 bases line up with TRBD2. The CDR3 spans 18 residues. Per germline, CDR1 MNHEY and CDR2 SVGEGT. Germline trimming cut 6 bases from V and 0 bases from J; bases unmatched to any gene: 14. Here the CDR3 reads CASSTQRELAVSTDTQYF. The CDR3 coding sequence is TGTGCCAGCAGCACCCAGAGGGAACTAGCGGTTAGCACAGATACGCAGTATTTT.

The chain couples TRBV28 to TRBJ1-1, with D tentatively TRBD1 (5 bases). The V and J ends lost 0 bases and 5 bases respectively, with 19 bases between them. The CDR3 runs to 17 residues. Germline assignment: CDR1 MDHEN and CDR2 SYDVKM. The CDR3, as DNA: TGTGCCAGCAGTTTATGGGGCCAACGGCCCAAGGGGACTGAAGCTTTCTTT. Its protein product is CASSLWGQRPKGTEAFF.

The chain has TRBV14 and TRBJ1-2; no clear D gene. Trimming stripped 4 bases from V and 5 bases from J, with 14 bases between. The CDR3 covers 14 residues. The germline CDR1 and CDR2 sequences are SGHDN and FVKESK. The CDR3 loop is CASSLSRTGYGYTF. CDR3 in DNA: TGTGCCAGCAGCCTTAGCAGGACTGGGTATGGCTACACCTTC.

This clone has a handful of counts. The J gene is TRBJ1-2, the V gene TRBV5-1; 7 bases map to TRBD1. V was pared by 1 base and J by 6 bases, with 9 bases of the junction left unmatched. Per germline, CDR1 SGHRS and CDR2 YFSETQ. This CDR3 contains 15 residues. CDR3 residues: CASSLTPGTADGYTF. Here the CDR3 DNA reads TGCGCCAGCAGCTTGACCCCTGGGACAGCGGATGGCTACACCTTC.

A few counts support this clone. V gene TRBV7-2 combines with J gene TRBJ1-5; possible D gene TRBD1, 6 bases. The ends were cut back, 4 bases at V and 2 bases at J, with 21 bases in the middle. The germline CDR1 and CDR2 sequences are SGHTA and FQGNSA. This CDR3 has 18 residues. The CDR3 protein is CASSSLGRGRRGNQPQHF. CDR3 DNA: TGTGCCAGCAGCTCACTCGGGCGGGGGCGCCGAGGCAATCAGCCCCAGCATTTT.

The sample holds a few counts of this clone. Sequence at one end of the junction differs from germline and may be a read error. The rearrangement joins TRBV30 to TRBJ2-7; 9 bases align to TRBD1. This CDR3 has 12 amino acids. Germline loops: CDR1 GTSNPN, CDR2 SVGIG (reference sequence). The CDR3, as DNA: TGTGCCTGGAGCCAATCCGGGACAGGGCATAACTTC. It encodes CAWSQSGTGHNF.

The chain recombines TRBV7-6 with TRBJ2-3, with TRBD2 identical over 9 bases. CDR1 and CDR2 (germline): SGHVS, FNYEAQ. The CDR3 loop spans 17 amino acids. J lost 5 bases, V lost 0 bases, and 9 bases had no gene match. CDR3 DNA sequence: TGTGCCAGCAGCTTAGCCCTCGCGGGAGGGCCAGAAGATACGCAGTATTTT. Translating gives CASSLALAGGPEDTQYF.

The J gene is TRBJ2-1, the V gene TRBV7-2; 7 bases are shared with TRBD2. Germline CDR1 SGHTA, CDR2 FQGNSA. The CDR3 consists of 15 residues. V shed 4 bases and J 9 bases; nucleotides not matched to a gene: 12. This chain's CDR3 is CASSSSGTNSLEQFF. Written as DNA, the CDR3 is TGTGCCAGCAGCTCCTCCGGGACTAATTCTCTTGAGCAGTTCTTC.

This clone was observed a few times. The rearrangement uses TRBV11-2 and TRBJ1-2; tentative D call: TRBD1 (6 bases). The CDR3 sequence is 16 residues long. CDR1 and CDR2 from the germline V gene are SGHAT and FQNNGV. Trimming left V 5 bases short and J 4 bases short, with 20 bases between. The CDR3 reads CASSPSTGTNIYGYTF. CDR3 bases: TGTGCCAGCAGCCCAAGCACCGGGACAAACATCTATGGCTACACCTTC.

V usage is TRBV19 and J usage is TRBJ1-2; TRBD1 agrees at 10 bases. CDR1 is LNHDA, CDR2 SQIVND, per germline (reference sequence). This CDR3 comprises 13 residues. The V segment lost 7 bases and the J segment 5 bases; nucleotides outside the gene matches: 4. The CDR3 loop reads CASTTDRGYGYTF. The CDR3 nucleotides are TGTGCCAGTACCACGGACAGGGGGTATGGCTACACCTTC.

The chain employs TRBV15 and TRBJ1-4; D perhaps matches TRBD1 (5 bases). Germline CDR1 LNHNV, CDR2 YYDKDF (reference sequence). There are 15 residues in the CDR3. V dropped 8 bases and J dropped 5 bases, with 18 bases sitting between them. CDR3 sequence: CATSLSTARNEKLFF. The CDR3 nucleotides are TGTGCCACCTCTCTCTCGACAGCCAGGAATGAAAAACTGTTTTTT.

The chain couples TRBV2 to TRBJ1-1; D not certain. The CDR3 spans 11 residues. Trimming removed 10 bases at V and 1 base at J, with 7 bases between. CDR1 and CDR2 (germline): SNHLY, FYNNEI. DNA for the CDR3: TGTGCCACCCGACAGAACACTGAAGCTTTCTTT. Encoded protein: CATRQNTEAFF.

This clone was observed once. The V gene is TRBV7-2, the J gene TRBJ2-7; D is perhaps TRBD1 (6 bases). V was cut by 5 bases and J by 3 bases, with 11 bases left in between. Germline V gene data show CDR1 as SGHTA and CDR2 as FQGNSA. There are 13 residues in the CDR3. CDR3 coding DNA: TGTGCCAGCAGCCCCCAGGGGTACTACGAGCAGTACTTC. Its protein product is CASSPQGYYEQYF.

V gene TRBV14 combines with J gene TRBJ1-1, with 8 bases identical to TRBD1. V lost 4 bases to trimming and J lost 4 bases; unmatched junction nucleotides: 2. The CDR3 runs 13 residues. Germline V gives CDR1 SGHDN, CDR2 FVKESK. DNA for the CDR3: TGTGCCAGCAGCCTGGGACAGGTCACTGAAGCTTTCTTT. As protein: CASSLGQVTEAFF.

The chain carries TRBV5-1 and TRBJ2-1, with 7 bases that match TRBD2. The CDR3 totals 14 residues. Germline V gene lookup returns CDR1 SGHRS and CDR2 YFSETQ. The J segment lost 5 bases and the V segment lost 2 bases, leaving 4 bases of the junction unmatched. The CDR3 DNA follows: TGCGCCAGCAGCTTCGCGGCGGGGGACAATGAGCAGTTCTTC. Translating gives CASSFAAGDNEQFF.

The gene calls are TRBV7-9 and TRBJ1-4; D not resolved. Trimming took off 0 bases at V and 5 bases at J, with 22 bases between the two ends. The CDR3 sequence is 19 residues long. Germline V gene sequence: CDR1 SEHNR, CDR2 FQNEAQ (reference sequence). CDR3 coding DNA: TGTGCCAGCAGCTTAGCGCTTTCGAGGGCCGATAGTAAGAATGAAAAACTGTTTTTT. This encodes CASSLALSRADSKNEKLFF.

The chain combines TRBV27 with TRBJ2-1, with TRBD1 matching over 8 bases. The length of the CDR3 is 16 residues. The trim removed 6 bases at V and 1 base at J, leaving 8 bases unmatched. Germline CDR1 is MNHEY and CDR2 is SMNVEV (reference sequence). CDR3 coding DNA: TGTGCCAGCAGCCACCTCCAGGGGGCTTCCTACAATGAGCAGTTCTTC. It encodes CASSHLQGASYNEQFF.

The rearrangement joins TRBV10-3 to TRBJ2-3, with a possible D match to TRBD2 (5 bases). The V end was cut by 6 bases, the J end by 3 bases, with 10 bases between. Germline assignment: CDR1 ENHRY and CDR2 SYGVKD. The CDR3 consists of 13 residues. The CDR3 loop is CAISGMGTDTQYF. Written as DNA, the CDR3 is TGTGCCATCAGCGGGATGGGAACAGATACGCAGTATTTT.